Listed here are 16 T cell receptor beta chains from one sample, sequenced in a study of beta chain features in type 1 diabetes (dated by TCRdb to 2016 to 2019). Library preparation was by the immunoSEQ multiplex PCR assay. The entire isolated RNA was reverse transcribed using the High Capacity cDNA Reverse Transcription Kit, and thus expressed TCRB transcripts were sequenced. This is the immuneACCESS table as TCRdb keeps it, with only in-frame sequences that have V and J called. A part of the clones is gone; compared with another copy, unresolved V genes explain less than half, and the rest is unexplained. The sample table holds 150,000 or so clones, of which about 8.7% were seen once. The biggest ten clones account for roughly 0.74% of the sample. The sequenced sample consisted of central memory CD4+ T cells from blood. The receptors come from a young man in good health.

This rearrangement joins TRBV5-4 to TRBJ2-2; no firm D call. CDR3 size: 14 residues. V was cut by 0 bases and J by 3 bases, with 6 bases left in between. CDR1 is SGHNT, CDR2 YYREEE, per germline (reference sequence). The CDR3 sequence is CASSLGQDTGELFF. The CDR3, as DNA: TGTGCCAGCAGCTTGGGGCAGGACACCGGGGAGCTGTTTTTT.

With respect to this clone: Within the sample, other DNA sequences also encode this same CDR3. The CDR3 DNA reads TGTGCCAGCAGCCCCCATCAGGGGCACTCCTACGAGCAGTACTTC. It is translated as CASSPHQGHSYEQYF. The V call is TRBV9, the J call TRBJ2-7; D might be TRBD1 (6 bases). Germline CDR1 and CDR2: SGDLS and YYNGEE. The CDR3 has 15 residues. Trimming removed 4 bases at V and 0 bases at J, with 14 bases between.

The genes are TRBV7-6 and TRBJ2-7; the D gene is possibly TRBD2 (6 bases). CDR1 is SGHVS, CDR2 FNYEAQ, per germline. Trimming stripped 5 bases from V and 2 bases from J, with 13 bases between. The CDR3 totals 14 residues. The CDR3 sequence is CASSGLTGAYEQYF. The CDR3 nucleotides are TGTGCCAGCAGCGGACTTACGGGGGCCTACGAGCAGTACTTC.

The chain recombines TRBV4-3 with TRBJ2-5, with 11 bases fitting TRBD2. This CDR3 spans 16 amino acids. Germline-derived CDR1 and CDR2 are LGHNA and YSLEER. The V gene end was trimmed by 1 base and the J gene end by 4 bases; junction bases not matched to a gene: 5. CDR3 region: CASSQAITSGGETQYF. The CDR3 nucleotides are TGCGCCAGCAGCCAAGCTATTACTAGCGGGGGAGAGACCCAGTACTTC.

The chain is built from TRBV2 and TRBJ1-2; 9 nucleotides line up with TRBD1. CDR3 length equals 17 residues. With V trimmed by 8 bases and J by 4 bases, 17 bases remained unmatched. Germline assignment: CDR1 SNHLY and CDR2 FYNNEI. This chain's CDR3 is CASVNGQGRKVGYGYTF. CDR3 nucleotides: TGTGCCAGCGTAAATGGACAGGGGCGGAAAGTGGGCTATGGCTACACCTTC.

The V and J genes are TRBV6-5 and TRBJ1-2, with 7 bases identical to TRBD1. The germline V gene has CDR1 MNHEY and CDR2 SVGAGI. The CDR3 covers 14 residues. V shed 5 bases and J 6 bases; nucleotides not matched to a gene: 9. The CDR3 sequence: CASSERQGLDGYTF. The CDR3 coding sequence is TGTGCCAGCAGTGAAAGACAGGGATTGGATGGCTACACCTTC.

V is TRBV19 and J is TRBJ1-6, with 8 positions matching TRBD1. With 10 bases clipped from V and 6 bases from J, the junction kept 11 bases outside the gene matches. This CDR3 comprises 15 residues. CDR1 LNHDA and CDR2 SQIVND come from the germline V gene (reference sequence). The DNA for the CDR3 is TGTGCCACCAAGACCCGGGACAGGTTTAATTCACCCCTCCACTTT. Translated, it gives CATKTRDRFNSPLHF.

The chain recombines TRBV9 with TRBJ2-2, with a tentative D call TRBD1 (6 bases). The V gene's germline CDR1 is SGDLS and CDR2 YYNGEE. CDR3 length: 16 amino acids. Trimming shortened V by 4 bases and J by 0 bases, and 13 bases separated the two germline ends. The CDR3 region is CASSPRSGANTGELFF. CDR3 nucleotide sequence: TGTGCCAGCAGCCCCCGTTCAGGGGCGAACACCGGGGAGCTGTTTTTT.

This clone was observed a handful of times. The gene calls are TRBV11-3 and TRBJ2-5; a weak D match, TRBD2 (6 bases). CDR1 and CDR2 (germline): SGHNT, YENEEA. V dropped 3 bases and J dropped 1 base, with 12 bases sitting between them. The CDR3 has 15 amino acids. CDR3 residues: CASSLGGATQETQYF. CDR3 bases: TGTGCCAGCAGCTTGGGCGGGGCCACCCAAGAGACCCAGTACTTC.

The CDR3, as DNA: TGTGCCAGCAGCACCTACAGTGAAGGTGGAAACACCATATATTTT. This translates into CASSTYSEGGNTIYF. The rearrangement uses TRBV7-6 and TRBJ1-3; no definite D call. Between the trimmed V and J ends, which lost 5 bases and 3 bases, there was a span of 14 bases. Germline V gene data show CDR1 as SGHVS and CDR2 as FNYEAQ. The CDR3 loop spans 15 amino acids.

This clone was observed a few times. The chain joins TRBV7-2 to TRBJ1-2; 10 bases line up with TRBD1. CDR1 and CDR2 (germline): SGHTA, FQGNSA. The CDR3 covers 15 residues. J gave up 4 bases and V 5 bases, and 7 bases lay outside the gene matches. CDR3 in amino acids: CASSPRTGGAYGYTF. Written as DNA, the CDR3 is TGTGCCAGCAGCCCGCGGACAGGGGGGGCCTATGGCTACACCTTC.

The count of this clone is one. The gene calls are TRBV7-3 and TRBJ2-3; TRBD2 agrees at 7 bases. The trim removed 1 base at V and 5 bases at J, leaving 3 bases unmatched. This CDR3 region has 14 residues. The germline gives CDR1 SGHTA, CDR2 FQGTGA. CDR3 coding DNA: TGTGCCAGCAGCTTAAGTGGGGGGGAAGATACGCAGTATTTT. It is translated as CASSLSGGEDTQYF.

The gene calls are TRBV11-2 and TRBJ1-6, with 10 bases fitting TRBD1. The trim removed 3 bases at V and 11 bases at J, leaving 4 bases unmatched. The CDR3 spans 14 residues. Germline V lookup: CDR1 SGHAT, CDR2 FQNNGV. The CDR3, as DNA: TGTGCCAGCAGCTTGACAGGGGGCAGGGCACCCCTCCACTTT. Translating gives CASSLTGGRAPLHF.

This clone came up a few times. The chain carries TRBV4-3 and TRBJ2-2; D is unclear. CDR1 LGHNA and CDR2 YSLEER come from the germline V gene. Deletions cut 4 bases from V and 7 bases from J, with 10 bases between. This CDR3 has 13 residues. The DNA for the CDR3 is TGCGCCAGCAGCCGAACAGAGATCGGGGAGCTGTTTTTT. It translates to CASSRTEIGELFF.

This sequence joins TRBV7-6 and TRBJ1-1; D may be TRBD1 (5 bases). The CDR3 sequence is 15 residues long. CDR1 and CDR2 from the germline V gene are SGHVS and FNYEAQ. V lost 2 bases, J lost 1 base, and 11 bases lay in between. In nucleotides, the CDR3 is TGTGCCAGCAGCTTAATAGTAGGGGCGAACACTGAAGCTTTCTTT. It codes for CASSLIVGANTEAFF.

There are a few counts of this clone. This chain uses TRBV4-3 with TRBJ1-5; maybe TRBD1 (5 bases). This CDR3 has 15 residues. Germline CDR1 and CDR2: LGHNA and YSLEER. V was pared by 1 base and J by 6 bases, with 13 bases between. The CDR3 region has the DNA TGCGCCAGCAGCCAAGCCGCTGGGGCCCTTCAGCCCCAGCATTTT. This codes for CASSQAAGALQPQHF.